A single sample is the source of the 3 T cell receptor beta chains below, sequenced in a study of technical replicates of blood from several donors. The assay was immunoSEQ multiplex PCR, and TCRdb's table has in-frame clones only and misses some. The repertoire holds approximately 81,000 clones, with just over 95% as singletons. Sequencing was performed on T cells isolated from PBMCs. The receptors were gathered from a human donor in good health.

This chain joins TRBV11-2 and TRBJ1-2; D might be TRBD1 (6 bases). CDR3 size: 17 residues. Trimming pared 0 bases from V and 8 bases from J, leaving 22 bases between. CDR1 is SGHAT and CDR2 is FQNNGV in the germline V gene. This CDR3 reads CASSLDLDGGAISGYTF. In nucleotides, the CDR3 is TGTGCCAGCAGCTTAGATCTGGATGGGGGCGCAATCTCCGGCTACACCTTC.

Only one count was recorded for this clone. This chain uses TRBV18 with TRBJ2-2; D not resolved. Germline assignment: CDR1 KGHSH and CDR2 LQKENI. There are 14 residues in the CDR3. Between the trimmed V and J ends, which lost 3 bases and 0 bases, there was a span of 5 bases. The CDR3 is CASSPTTNTGELFF. The CDR3, as DNA: TGTGCCAGCTCACCGACAACGAACACCGGGGAGCTGTTTTTT. Together with reference TRBV18 and TRBJ2-2, the CDR3 gives the full variable domain: NAGVMQNPRHLVRRRGQEARLRCSPMKGHSHVYWYRQLPEEGLKFMVYLQKENIIDESGMPKERFSAEFPKEGPSILRIQQVVRGDSAAYFCASSPTTNTGELFFGEGSRLTVL.

Note on this clone: The germline gene is not matched at one end of the junction; a read error may be the cause. This chain uses TRBV4-1 with TRBJ1-4, with TRBD1 as a possible D gene (6 bases). Germline V gives CDR1 MGHRA, CDR2 YSYEKL. The CDR3 is 15 residues long. CDR3 DNA sequence: TGCGCCAGCAGTCAAGGAGGGGGAAGGCTTGGAAAACTGTTTTTT. Encoded protein: CASSQGGGRLGKLFF.